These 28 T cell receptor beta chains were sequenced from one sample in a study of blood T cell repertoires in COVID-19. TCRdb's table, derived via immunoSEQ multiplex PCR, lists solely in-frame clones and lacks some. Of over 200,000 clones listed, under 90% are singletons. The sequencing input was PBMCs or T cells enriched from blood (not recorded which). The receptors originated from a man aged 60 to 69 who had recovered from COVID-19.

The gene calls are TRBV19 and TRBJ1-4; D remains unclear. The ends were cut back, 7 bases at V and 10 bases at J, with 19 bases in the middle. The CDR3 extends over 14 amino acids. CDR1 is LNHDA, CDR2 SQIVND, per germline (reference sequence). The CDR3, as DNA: TGTGCCAGTAAACTCTCCGGGGAAGAAGGAAAACTGTTTTTT. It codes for CASKLSGEEGKLFF. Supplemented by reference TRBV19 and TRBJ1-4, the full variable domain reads DGGITQSPKYLFRKEGQNVTLSCEQNLNHDAMYWYRQDPGQGLRLIYYSQIVNDFQKGDIAEGYSVSREKKESFPLTVTSAQKNPTAFYLCASKLSGEEGKLFFGSGTQLSVL.

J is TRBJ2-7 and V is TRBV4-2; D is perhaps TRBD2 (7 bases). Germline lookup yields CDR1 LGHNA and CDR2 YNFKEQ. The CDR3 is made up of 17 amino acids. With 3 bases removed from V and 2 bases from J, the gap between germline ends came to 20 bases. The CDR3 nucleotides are TGTGCCAGCAGCCATCCGAGGGGGGGAGCATCACCCTACGAGCAGTACTTC. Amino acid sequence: CASSHPRGGASPYEQYF.

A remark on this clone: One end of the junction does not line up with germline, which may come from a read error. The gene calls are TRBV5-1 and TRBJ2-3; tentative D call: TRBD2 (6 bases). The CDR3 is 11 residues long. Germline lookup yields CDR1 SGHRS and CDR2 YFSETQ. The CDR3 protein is CASSTPGLPHF. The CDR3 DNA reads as TGCGCCAGCAGCACCCCGGGACTTCCACATTTT.

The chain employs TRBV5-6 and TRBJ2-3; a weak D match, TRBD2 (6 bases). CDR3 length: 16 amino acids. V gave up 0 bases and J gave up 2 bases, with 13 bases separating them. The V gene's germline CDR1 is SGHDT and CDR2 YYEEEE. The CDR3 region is CASSLEGSGFTDTQYF. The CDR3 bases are TGTGCCAGCAGCTTGGAGGGTAGCGGTTTCACAGATACGCAGTATTTT.

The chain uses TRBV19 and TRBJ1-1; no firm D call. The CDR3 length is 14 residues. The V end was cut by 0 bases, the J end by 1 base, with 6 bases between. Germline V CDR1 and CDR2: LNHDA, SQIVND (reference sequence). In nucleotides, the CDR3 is TGTGCCAGTAGTATAGATGCCAGGAACACTGAAGCTTTCTTT. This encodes CASSIDARNTEAFF.

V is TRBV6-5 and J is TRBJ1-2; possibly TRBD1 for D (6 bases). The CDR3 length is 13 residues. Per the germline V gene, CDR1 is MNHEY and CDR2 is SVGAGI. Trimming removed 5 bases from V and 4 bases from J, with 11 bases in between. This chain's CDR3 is CASSMDSSYGYTF. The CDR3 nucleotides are TGTGCCAGCAGTATGGACAGTTCCTATGGCTACACCTTC.

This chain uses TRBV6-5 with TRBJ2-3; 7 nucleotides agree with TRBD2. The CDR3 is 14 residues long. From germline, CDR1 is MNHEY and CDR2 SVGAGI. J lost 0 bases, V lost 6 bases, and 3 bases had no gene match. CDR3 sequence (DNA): TGTGCCAGCAGACGGGGGGATAGCACAGATACGCAGTATTTT. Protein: CASRRGDSTDTQYF.

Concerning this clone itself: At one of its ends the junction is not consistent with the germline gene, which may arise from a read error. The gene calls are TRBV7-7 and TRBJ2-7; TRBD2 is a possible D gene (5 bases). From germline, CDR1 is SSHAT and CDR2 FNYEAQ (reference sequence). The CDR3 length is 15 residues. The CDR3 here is CASSLEPGYSYEQYF. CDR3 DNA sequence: TGTGCTAGCAGCTTAGAGCCGGGATACTCCTACGAGCAGTACTTC.

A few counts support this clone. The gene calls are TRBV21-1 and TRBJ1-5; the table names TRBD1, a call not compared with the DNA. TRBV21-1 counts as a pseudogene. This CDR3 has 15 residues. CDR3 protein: CASSKYRDGNQPQHF. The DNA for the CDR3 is TGTGCCAGCAGCAAATACAGGGATGGTAATCAGCCCCAGCATTTT.

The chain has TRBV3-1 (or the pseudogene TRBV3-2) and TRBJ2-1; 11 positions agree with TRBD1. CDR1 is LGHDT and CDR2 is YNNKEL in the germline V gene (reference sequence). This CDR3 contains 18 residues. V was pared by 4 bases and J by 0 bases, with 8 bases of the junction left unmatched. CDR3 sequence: CASSPGQGASSSYNEQFF. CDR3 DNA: TGTGCCAGCAGCCCCGGACAGGGGGCATCAAGCTCCTACAATGAGCAGTTCTTC.

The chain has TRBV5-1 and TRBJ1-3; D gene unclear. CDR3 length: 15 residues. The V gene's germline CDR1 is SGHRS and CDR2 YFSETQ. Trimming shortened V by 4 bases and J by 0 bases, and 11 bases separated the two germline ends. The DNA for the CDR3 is TGCGCCAGCAGCCGAGACGGGAGCTCTGGAAACACCATATATTTT. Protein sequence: CASSRDGSSGNTIYF.

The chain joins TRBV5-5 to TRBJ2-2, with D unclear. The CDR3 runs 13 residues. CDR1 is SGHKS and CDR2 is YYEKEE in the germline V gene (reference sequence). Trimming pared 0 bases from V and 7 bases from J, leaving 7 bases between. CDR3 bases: TGTGCCAGCAGCTTGGGTCGCGACGGGGAGCTGTTTTTT. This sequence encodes CASSLGRDGELFF.

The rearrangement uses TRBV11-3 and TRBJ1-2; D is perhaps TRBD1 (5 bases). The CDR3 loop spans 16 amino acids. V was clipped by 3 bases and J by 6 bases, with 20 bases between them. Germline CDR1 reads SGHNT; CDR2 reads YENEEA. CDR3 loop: CASSLDRGLRRDGYTF. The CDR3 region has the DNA TGTGCCAGCAGCTTGGACCGGGGGTTAAGAAGGGATGGCTACACCTTC.

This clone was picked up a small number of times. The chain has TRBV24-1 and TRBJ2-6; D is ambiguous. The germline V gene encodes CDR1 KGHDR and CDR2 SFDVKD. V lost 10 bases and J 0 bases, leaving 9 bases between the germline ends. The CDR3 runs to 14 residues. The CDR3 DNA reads TGTGCCACTAGTACAGCCTCTGGGGCCAACGTCCTGACTTTC. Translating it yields CATSTASGANVLTF.

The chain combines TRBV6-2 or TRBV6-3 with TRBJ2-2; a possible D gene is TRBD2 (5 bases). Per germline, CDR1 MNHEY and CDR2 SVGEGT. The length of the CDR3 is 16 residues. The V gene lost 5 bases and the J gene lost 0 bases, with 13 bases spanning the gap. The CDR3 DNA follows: TGTGCCAGCAGTAACCCCGGGGTGACGAACACCGGGGAGCTGTTTTTT. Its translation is CASSNPGVTNTGELFF.

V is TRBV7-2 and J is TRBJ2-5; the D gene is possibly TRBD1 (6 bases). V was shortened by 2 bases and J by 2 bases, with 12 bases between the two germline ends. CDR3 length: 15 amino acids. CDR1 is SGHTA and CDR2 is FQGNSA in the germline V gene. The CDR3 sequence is CASSLITGRQETQYF. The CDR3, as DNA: TGTGCCAGCAGCTTAATCACAGGGCGACAAGAGACCCAGTACTTC.

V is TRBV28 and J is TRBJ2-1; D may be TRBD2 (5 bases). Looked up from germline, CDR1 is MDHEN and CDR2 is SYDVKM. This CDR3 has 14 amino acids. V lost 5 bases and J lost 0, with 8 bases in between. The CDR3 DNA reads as TGTGCCAGCAGTGACTACCCCTCCTACAATGAGCAGTTCTTC. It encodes CASSDYPSYNEQFF.

The DNA for the CDR3 is TGTGCCAGCTCACCACCGGGCAGGGAGGGTGAAGCTTTCTTT. It codes for CASSPPGREGEAFF. This chain uses TRBV18 with TRBJ1-1; tentatively, D is TRBD1 (5 bases). The CDR3 runs 14 residues. The germline V and J ends were trimmed by 0 bases and 7 bases, with 12 bases remaining between them. Germline V lookup: CDR1 KGHSH, CDR2 LQKENI.

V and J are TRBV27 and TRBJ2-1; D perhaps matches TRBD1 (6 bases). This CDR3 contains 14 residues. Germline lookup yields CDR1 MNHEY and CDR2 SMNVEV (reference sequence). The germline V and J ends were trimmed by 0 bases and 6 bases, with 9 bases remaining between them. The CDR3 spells CASSLSVGGNEQFF. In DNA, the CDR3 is TGTGCCAGCAGTTTATCGGTAGGGGGCAATGAGCAGTTCTTC.

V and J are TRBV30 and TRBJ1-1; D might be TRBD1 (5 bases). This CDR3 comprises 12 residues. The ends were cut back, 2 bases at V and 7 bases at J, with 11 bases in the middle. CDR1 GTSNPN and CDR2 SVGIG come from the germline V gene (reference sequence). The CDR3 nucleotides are TGTGCCTGGAGTAAAGGGGCGTATGAAGCTTTCTTT. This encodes CAWSKGAYEAFF.

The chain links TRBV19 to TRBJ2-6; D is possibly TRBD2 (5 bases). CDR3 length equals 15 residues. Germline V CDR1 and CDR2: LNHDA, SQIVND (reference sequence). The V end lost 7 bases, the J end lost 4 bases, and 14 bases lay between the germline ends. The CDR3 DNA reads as TGTGCCAGTACTAATATCGGGGTCGGGGCCAACGTCCTGACTTTC. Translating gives CASTNIGVGANVLTF.

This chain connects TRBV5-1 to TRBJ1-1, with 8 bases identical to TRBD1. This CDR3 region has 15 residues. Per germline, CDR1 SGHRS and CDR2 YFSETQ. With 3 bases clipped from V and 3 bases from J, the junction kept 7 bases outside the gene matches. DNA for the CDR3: TGCGCCAGCAGCTCTGGACAGGGTGCGTACACTGAAGCTTTCTTT. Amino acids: CASSSGQGAYTEAFF.

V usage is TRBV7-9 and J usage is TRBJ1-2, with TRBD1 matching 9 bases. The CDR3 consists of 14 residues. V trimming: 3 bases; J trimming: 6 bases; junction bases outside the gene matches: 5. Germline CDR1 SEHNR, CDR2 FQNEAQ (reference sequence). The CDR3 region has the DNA TGTGCCAGCAGCTTGGGAGACAGGGGGAATGGCTACACCTTC. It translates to CASSLGDRGNGYTF.

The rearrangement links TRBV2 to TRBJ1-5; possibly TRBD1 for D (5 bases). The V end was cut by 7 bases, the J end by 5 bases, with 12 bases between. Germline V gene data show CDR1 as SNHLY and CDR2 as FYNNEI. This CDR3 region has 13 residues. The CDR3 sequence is CASNRQLDQPQHF. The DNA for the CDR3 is TGTGCCAGCAACAGGCAGCTAGATCAGCCCCAGCATTTT.

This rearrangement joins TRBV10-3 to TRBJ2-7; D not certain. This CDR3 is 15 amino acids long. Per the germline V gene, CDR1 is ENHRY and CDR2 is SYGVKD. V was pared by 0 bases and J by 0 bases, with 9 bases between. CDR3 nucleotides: TGTGCCATCAGTGAGTCCGTGGTTAGCTCCTACGAGCAGTACTTC. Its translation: CAISESVVSSYEQYF.

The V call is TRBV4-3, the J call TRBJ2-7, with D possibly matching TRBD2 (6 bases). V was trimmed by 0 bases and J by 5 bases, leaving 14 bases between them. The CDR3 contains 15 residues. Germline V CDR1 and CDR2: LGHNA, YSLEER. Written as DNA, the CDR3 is TGCGCCAGCAGCCAAGATTATGGGAGGTGGAACGAGCAGTACTTC. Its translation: CASSQDYGRWNEQYF.

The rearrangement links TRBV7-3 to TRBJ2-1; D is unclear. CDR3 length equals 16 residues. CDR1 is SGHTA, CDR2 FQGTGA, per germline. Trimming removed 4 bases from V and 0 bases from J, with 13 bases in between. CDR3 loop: CASSSRQHSSYNEQFF. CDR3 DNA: TGTGCCAGCAGCTCCAGACAACATAGCTCCTACAATGAGCAGTTCTTC.

As DNA, the CDR3 is TGTGCCAGCAGCTTAACCCGGGGCACAGATACGCAGTATTTT. Translation: CASSLTRGTDTQYF. The rearrangement links TRBV7-3 to TRBJ2-3; D gene unclear. The CDR3 is 14 residues long. V was trimmed by 0 bases and J by 1 base, leaving 5 bases between them. From germline, CDR1 is SGHTA and CDR2 FQGTGA.